This TCR beta chain was sequenced in a study of shared clonotypes between healthy human individuals. The overall study: The study drew on a couple of women and a few men aged 18 to 49 as donors. Used for every donor were three CD4 naive, three CD4 memory, two CD8 naive and one CD8 memory plate.

Several immunoSEQ 96-well plates shared each subset's DNA, each plate a replicate. The repertoire was sequenced with immunoSEQ multiplex PCR; TCRdb's copy has only in-frame clones and lacks some. The data hold fewer than 2.5 million clones, with approximately 93% observed a single time. V gave up 3 bases and J gave up 1 base; unmatched junction bases: 6. Per the germline V gene, CDR1 is KGHSH and CDR2 is LQKENI. This CDR3 comprises 16 residues. The clonotype originates from a man in his late teens or twenties in good health. Some clones in this sample may be carry-over from other donors' samples. The sample consisted of naive CD4+ T cells from PBMCs. Regarding subset: CD45RA+ positively selected. The rearrangement uses TRBV18 and TRBJ2-5, with 9 bases aligning to TRBD1. As DNA, the CDR3 is TGTGCCAGCTCACCGACCGGGACAGGGCTCCAAGAGACCCAGTACTTC. This sequence encodes CASSPTGTGLQETQYF.